This T cell receptor beta chain is from a study of T cells of healthy individuals. This clonotype showed up many times. The V and J ends lost 2 bases and 3 bases respectively, with 14 bases between them. The CDR3 consists of 15 residues. CDR1 and CDR2 from the germline V gene are LNHDA and SQIVND (reference sequence). TCRdb used MiXCR to reprocess the 5' RACE reads, holding one entry per CDR3 protein. The profile shows roughly 87,000 distinct CDR3 sequences, about 16% of them singletons. The J gene is TRBJ2-7, the V gene TRBV19; the D gene could be TRBD1 or TRBD2 (5 bases each). This clonotype was obtained from a human donor in good health. The DNA for the CDR3 is TGTGCCAGTAGTATAAATGGGGGAGAGGGCTACGAGCAGTACTTC. It is translated as CASSINGGEGYEQYF.